The present TCR beta chain was sequenced within a study of cytomegalovirus exposure and HLA in healthy donors. Study-level points and caveats: Three chains linked to CMV were shown in vitro to be specific for CMV antigens. Exclusion applied to some V segments, including TRBV6-2 and TRBV6-3, as they were indistinguishable. Later findings reportedly placed an Asian-associated ancestry cluster below the roughly 730-donor mean for N-insertions.

All donors participated as healthy donors of bone marrow. Trimming took off 11 bases at V and 11 bases at J, with 19 bases between the two ends. Germline values: CDR1 SEHNR, CDR2 FQNEAQ (reference sequence). The CDR3 contains 12 residues. Points on this clone: Its specificity is unknown.

It was with 60 Vbeta and 13 Jbeta primers that the PCR ran. Generated by immunoSEQ multiplex PCR, the TCRdb table keeps only in-frame clones and is missing some. The sample shows 100,000 to 150,000 clones, more than 60% of them seen only once. This chain connects TRBV7-9 to TRBJ1-5; TRBD1 might be the D (6 bases). This TCR came from a woman in her thirties or forties in good health and CMV-seropositive. Sample: PBMCs. DNA of the CDR3: TGTGCCGTCTCGGGGGGGCCAGGGGCCCAGCATTTT. As protein: CAVSGGPGAQHF.